Below, one TCR beta chain is given with its context. Its antigen remains unidentified. These data are taken from a study of T cell responses to AZD1222 COVID-19 vaccine. Sequencing was performed with immunoSEQ multiplex PCR; in TCRdb, only in-frame clones are kept and a portion is missing. Among 200,000 to 250,000 clones listed, roughly 91% were seen once. Germline assignment: CDR1 LGHNA and CDR2 YNFKEQ. The length of the CDR3 is 14 residues. V shed 5 bases and J shed 0 bases, with 9 bases lying between them. Study-level points and caveats: CD4 TCRs associated with vaccination spanned spike, dominating at 160-218 and 743-854. Donors were largely white British and mainly female; clonal diversity was possibly underestimated.

The source is an adult in good health. The material sequenced was peripheral blood, taken on day 0 of MenACWY control vaccination. The chain combines TRBV4-2 with TRBJ2-3; D gene ambiguous. For the CDR3, the DNA is TGTGCCAGCAGCGACCACTCTAGCACAGATACGCAGTATTTT. Translating gives CASSDHSSTDTQYF.